This TCR beta chain is drawn from a study of T cell changes during pregnancy in multiple sclerosis. Data came from immunoSEQ multiplex PCR; TCRdb stores just in-frame clones and leaves some out. Altogether 60,000 to 75,000 clones are present, under 95% being singletons, with the ten largest covering over 1.1%. V lost 0 bases to trimming and J lost 4 bases, with 16 bases between them. This CDR3 comprises 17 residues. Germline V gene sequence: CDR1 SGHRS, CDR2 YFSETQ. The TCR sequence derives from a female donor with multiple sclerosis, enrolled in a pregnancy study. This chain links TRBV5-1 with TRBJ1-4, with a possible D match to TRBD1 (6 bases). This specimen was peripheral blood, taken after pregnancy. In nucleotides, the CDR3 is TGCGCCAGCAGCTTGGTAGGGCTACAGGGCGGTAATGAAAAACTGTTTTTT. It encodes CASSLVGLQGGNEKLFF.